This T cell receptor (beta chain) was recovered during a study of T cell repertoires in cytomegalovirus infection. Study-wide results and caveats: Clonotypes of TCR beta that were HLA-C-restricted and CMV-specific dominated the ex vivo response.

MiXCR was run by TCRdb on the reads, yielding one entry per CDR3 protein. The data show 450,000 to 650,000 distinct CDR3 sequences, 26% seen once. V lost 8 bases, J lost 7 bases, and 9 bases lay in between. Germline CDR1 SGHVS, CDR2 FNYEAQ. CDR3 length: 11 residues. The table lists this clonotype with many counts. Its antigen is not known. The chain carries TRBV7-6 and TRBJ2-1, with TRBD2 as a possible D gene (6 bases). The specimen was PBMCs. The TCR originated in a human donor in good health (CMV status not recorded). Some clones in this sample may be carry-over from other donors' samples. The CDR3 spells CASVAGNEQFF. As DNA, the CDR3 is TGTGCCAGCGTGGCGGGGAATGAGCAGTTCTTC.